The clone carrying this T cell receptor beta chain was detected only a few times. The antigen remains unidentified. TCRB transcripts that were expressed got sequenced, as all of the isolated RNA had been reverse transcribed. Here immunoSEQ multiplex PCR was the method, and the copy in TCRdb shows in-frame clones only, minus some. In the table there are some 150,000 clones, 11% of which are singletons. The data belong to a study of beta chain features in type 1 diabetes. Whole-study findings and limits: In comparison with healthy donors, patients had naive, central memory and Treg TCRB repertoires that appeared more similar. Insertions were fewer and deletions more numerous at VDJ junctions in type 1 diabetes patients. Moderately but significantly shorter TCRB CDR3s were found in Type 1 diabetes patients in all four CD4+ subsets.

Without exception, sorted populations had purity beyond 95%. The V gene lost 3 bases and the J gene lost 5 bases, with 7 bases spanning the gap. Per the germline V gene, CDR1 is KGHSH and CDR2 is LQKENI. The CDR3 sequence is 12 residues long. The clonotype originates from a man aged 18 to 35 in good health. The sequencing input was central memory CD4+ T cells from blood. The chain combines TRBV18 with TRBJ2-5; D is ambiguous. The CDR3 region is CASSPLGETQYF. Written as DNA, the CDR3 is TGTGCCAGCTCACCCCTAGGGGAGACCCAGTACTTC.